The clone carrying this TCR beta chain was seen more than once but under ten times. The target antigen is unknown. After template switching added a universal primer site, the resulting cDNA carried unique molecular identifiers. Each CDR3 protein gets one entry after TCRdb re-called the 5' RACE reads with MiXCR. Among fewer than 250,000 distinct CDR3 sequences, 7.5% were seen once, and the ten largest hold under 6.5%. This entry is derived from a study of identical twins. The study, taken as a whole, reports: Its conclusions, products of cross-sectional statistical analysis, did not come from following the same donors. Within cord blood, abundant beta clonotypes carried fewer insertions, but memory repertoires showed no such trend. With monozygotic twins, out-of-frame TCR alpha sharing exceeded what models estimated.

This CDR3 contains 12 residues. The germline V and J ends were trimmed by 11 bases and 6 bases, with 17 bases remaining between them. These data were also reused for a study on yellow fever vaccine responses in identical twins.

The rearrangement links TRBV12-3 or TRBV12-4 to TRBJ2-7; possible D gene TRBD2, 6 bases. Sequences were obtained from CD8+ T cells sorted from blood. The TCR was taken from a woman aged 18-29 years in good health. CDR3 coding DNA: TGTGCCTCCGGTTGGGTGGGGGGCGAGCAGTACTTC. Encoded protein: CASGWVGGEQYF.